Sequencing of this T cell receptor (beta chain) was carried out in a study of blood T cell repertoires in COVID-19. Study-wide background: Whether acute or convalescent, the COVID-19 samples came from the United States, Italy and Spain. In each case, the material was cDNA or gDNA derived from T cells, B-cell-depleted T cells, or PBMCs.

Methods used by the authors: Reference gene primer amplification gave estimated nucleated cell counts. Generated by immunoSEQ multiplex PCR, the TCRdb table keeps only in-frame clones and is missing some. D and trimming were read from the DNA, whereas the V and J calls and clone size are those reported in that table. The data show roughly 25,000 clones, roughly nine tenths seen once. V shed 6 bases, J shed 6 bases, and the junction held 8 bases outside the gene matches. Germline V CDR1 and CDR2: MNHEY, SVGAGI. This CDR3 region has 15 residues. V usage is TRBV6-5 and J usage is TRBJ2-1, with 10 positions matching TRBD1. This receptor was obtained from a man aged 65 to 85 with active COVID-19. The specimen was peripheral blood. The CDR3 region has the DNA TGTGCCAGCAGACGGGACAGGGGTAGCGCCAATGAGCAGTTCTTC. It specifies CASRRDRGSANEQFF.